This T cell receptor (beta chain) was recovered during a study of T cell repertoires in cytomegalovirus infection (dated by TCRdb to between 2018 and 2020). Broadly, across the study: Alongside well-studied HLA-B-restricted epitopes, the peptide stimulations were aimed at recently identified HLA-C-restricted CMV epitopes, whose presentation resists viral immunomodulation. The HLA type of each donor mattered for the analysis, because public TCR beta signatures pointed to carriage of CMV infection along with the matching HLA type.

TCRdb names Illumina HiSeq 1500 as the instrument used. Starting from the raw public reads, TCRdb applied fastp trimming at Q25, assembled clones with MiXCR and retained in-frame beta chains. CDR3 protein sequences are deduplicated, and each keeps its most common genes and DNA. The sample table holds 250,000 to 300,000 distinct CDR3 sequences, of which less than 25% were seen once. The ten largest account for roughly a fifth of the sample. The sample's treatment or condition, from its label and the paper: in vitro stimulation with specific CMV peptide epitopes to enrich CMV-specific T cells. This clonotype has only a few counts. There is no known antigen for this receptor. Qualities for individual bases were not recorded, and no much larger clone is one base off. From its cysteine to its phenylalanine, the CDR3 spans 14 amino acids. Here the CDR3 DNA is all that survives: 42 bases in frame from base 1. Looking up the germline V gene yields CDR1 MDHEN and CDR2 SYDVKM. V sheds 6 bases and J sheds 0 bases, leaving 9 bases between their ends.

What the research found in general, with its limitations: In both this cohort and an independent cohort of some 350 donors, the cumulative frequency of public TCR beta family members distinguished carriers of CMV infection plus the relevant HLA type. The ex vivo response was dominated by HLA-C-restricted CMV-specific TCR beta clonotypes, and the single most frequent clonotype in two of eight donors was supplied by these HLA-C-restricted clonotypes.

This sequence uses TRBV28 and TRBJ1-5; tentative D gene TRBD1, with 5 bases matching. The specimen was cultured PBMCs, collected from culture after CMV antigen stimulation. This TCR was recovered from a human donor in good health (CMV status not recorded). Some clones in this sample may be carry-over from other donors' samples. CDR3 protein: CASSRDVSNQPQHF. The base sequence is TGTGCCAGCAGCCGGGACGTTAGCAATCAGCCCCAGCATTTT.